This T cell receptor beta chain was captured in a study of cytomegalovirus exposure and HLA in healthy donors. General study points: Investigators reported under 200 TCR beta chains as tied to cytomegalovirus.

On this clone: Its antigen is undetermined.

The germline V gene has CDR1 SEHNR and CDR2 FQNEAQ (reference sequence). Trimming shortened V by 2 bases and J by 4 bases, and 9 bases separated the two germline ends. The CDR3 is 14 amino acids. The PCR employed 60 Vbeta primers together with 13 Jbeta primers. TCRdb's copy holds only in-frame clones and misses some; the assay was immunoSEQ multiplex PCR. The sample has about 170,000 clones; 65% to 75% are singletons. This clonotype originated in a girl aged 5 to 17 in good health and CMV-seronegative. The J gene is TRBJ1-5, the V gene TRBV7-9; D is possibly TRBD1 (6 bases). Sequencing input: PBMCs. CDR3 DNA: TGTGCCAGCAGCTTAAGTACAGGGAATCAGCCCCAGCATTTT. Its translation: CASSLSTGNQPQHF. Using reference TRBV7-9 and TRBJ1-5 for the parts outside the CDR3, the full variable domain is DTGVSQNPRHKITKRGQNVTFRCDPISEHNRLYWYRQTLGQGPEFLTYFQNEAQLEKSRLLSDRFSAERPKGSFSTLEIQRTEQGDSAMYLCASSLSTGNQPQHFGDGTRLSIL.